The clone carrying this T cell receptor beta chain was seen a handful of times. Its matching antigen is unknown. Alopecia areata patients provided lesional scalp punch biopsies and peripheral blood. RNA extraction was followed by reverse transcription into cDNA, which acted as the sequencing template. Clones were read by immunoSEQ multiplex PCR, and TCRdb kept only the in-frame ones, dropping some. The table has more than 150,000 clones, about 63% seen once. This CDR3 contains 14 residues. CDR1 is SNHLY, CDR2 FYNNEI, per germline. V was cut by 4 bases and J by 4 bases, with 11 bases left in between. The sample comes from a study of CD8+ T cells in alopecia areata. Looking at the study overall: The study gave treated patients oral tofacitinib at 5 to 10 mg twice daily.

The study, taken as a whole, reports: Greater clonality was observed in lesional scalp samples, especially alopecia totalis/universalis, versus normal scalp.

The source is a human donor with alopecia areata. The source material was CD4+ T cells sorted from blood, sampled at week 0. The V call is TRBV2, the J call TRBJ2-4; TRBD1 is a possible D gene (6 bases). CDR3 residues: CASSGAGAKNIQYF. The CDR3 nucleotides are TGTGCCAGCAGTGGCGCAGGGGCGAAAAACATTCAGTACTTC.